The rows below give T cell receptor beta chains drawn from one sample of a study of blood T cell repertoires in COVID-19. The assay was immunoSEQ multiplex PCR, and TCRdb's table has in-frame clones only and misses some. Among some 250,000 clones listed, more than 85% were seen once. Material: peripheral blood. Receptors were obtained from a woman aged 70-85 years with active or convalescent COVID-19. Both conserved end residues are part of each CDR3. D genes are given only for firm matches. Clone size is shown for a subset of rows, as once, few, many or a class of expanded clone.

CASSLYGGEVKMNEQFF TGTGCCAGCAGTTTATATGGAGGGGAGGTCAAGATGAATGAGCAGTTCTTC . TRBJ2-1 . TRBV27
CASGRGGTGELFF TGCGCCAGCGGCAGGGGCGGCACCGGGGAGCTGTTTTTT . TRBJ2-2 . TRBV5-1
CASIGQIAFF TGTGCCAGCATTGGACAAATTGCTTTCTTT . TRBJ1-1 . TRBV6-5
CASSLGQGYQPQHF TGTGCCAGCAGCCTCGGACAGGGGTATCAGCCCCAGCATTTT . TRBJ1-5 TRBD1 TRBV5-5
CASSPNGAGYNSPLHF TGCGCCAGCAGCCCCAATGGGGCAGGCTATAATTCACCCCTCCACTTT . TRBJ1-6 . TRBV5-1
CASSLGSFTGELFF TGCGCCAGCAGCTTGGGTTCATTCACCGGGGAGCTGTTTTTT . TRBJ2-2 . TRBV5-1
CASSQGGLAGGATGELFF TGCGCCAGCTCTCAGGGAGGACTAGCGGGGGGGGCTACCGGGGAGCTGTTTTTT . TRBJ2-2 TRBD2 TRBV10-2
CSASGKAGGPNEQFF TGCAGTGCTAGTGGGAAAGCGGGGGGGCCGAATGAGCAGTTCTTC . TRBJ2-1 TRBD2 TRBV20-1
CASSIGTGASYEQYF TGTGCCAGTAGTATCGGGACAGGAGCCTCCTACGAGCAGTACTTC . TRBJ2-7 TRBD1 TRBV19
CASSYDRLNTEAFF TGTGCCAGCAGTTACGACAGGCTGAACACTGAAGCTTTCTTT . TRBJ1-1 . TRBV6-2/TRBV6-3
CASSGDRAEAFF TGTGCCAGCAGTGGGGACAGGGCGGAGGCTTTCTTT . TRBJ1-1 TRBD1 TRBV25-1
CASSLAQGEQPQHF TGTGCCAGCAGCTTAGCGCAGGGTGAGCAGCCCCAGCATTTT . TRBJ1-5 . TRBV7-8
CSGRDYLYNEQFF TGCAGCGGCCGGGACTATCTCTACAATGAGCAGTTCTTC . TRBJ2-1 TRBD2 TRBV29-1
CASSPTKGYTF TGTGCCAGCAGCCCAACTAAGGGCTACACCTTC . TRBJ1-2 . TRBV9
CATSRGRTGVGSNSPLHF TGTGCCACCAGCAGAGGCCGCACAGGGGTCGGTTCTAATTCACCCCTCCACTTT . TRBJ1-6 TRBD1 TRBV15
CASSIHWAGTGALPPLHF TGTGCCAGCAGTATTCATTGGGCGGGTACAGGGGCGCTCCCACCCCTCCACTTT . TRBJ1-6 TRBD1 TRBV5-5
CASSPTDMNTEAFF TGTGCCAGCAGCCCGACAGACATGAACACTGAAGCTTTCTTT . TRBJ1-1 . TRBV3-1/TRBV3-2
CASSFGGTTDTQYF TGTGCCAGCAGCTTCGGGGGGACCACAGATACGCAGTATTTT . TRBJ2-3 TRBD2 TRBV7-3
CASSSGLAASTDTQYF TGCGCCAGCAGCTCTGGACTAGCGGCTAGCACAGATACGCAGTATTTT . TRBJ2-3 TRBD2 TRBV5-1
CASSRGTGGPGELFF TGTGCCAGCAGCCGCGGGACAGGGGGGCCCGGGGAGCTGTTTTTT . TRBJ2-2 TRBD1 TRBV7-2
CASSLTPGLYGYTF TGTGCCAGCAGCTTAACCCCAGGATTATATGGCTACACCTTC . TRBJ1-2 . TRBV7-2
CASSTEPRQGLQPQHF TGTGCCAGCAGCACAGAACCAAGACAGGGCCTGCAGCCCCAGCATTTT . TRBJ1-5 . TRBV21-1
CSARFRETQYF TGCAGTGCTAGATTTAGAGAGACCCAGTACTTC . TRBJ2-5 . TRBV20-1
CASTSGGRDTQYF TGTGCCAGCACCAGCGGGGGCCGGGATACGCAGTATTTT . TRBJ2-3 TRBD2 TRBV6-5
CASSLEGAVAFF TGTGCCAGCAGCCTTGAGGGGGCAGTGGCTTTCTTT . TRBJ1-1 TRBD1 TRBV7-9
CASSESGQPTDTQYF TGTGCCAGCAGTGAATCTGGACAGCCAACAGATACGCAGTATTTT . TRBJ2-3 . TRBV25-1
CASSRSNNDYGYTF TGTGCCAGCTCACGGTCGAACAACGACTATGGCTACACCTTC . TRBJ1-2 . TRBV18
CASSLNSPLHF TGTGCCAGCAGTCTCAATTCACCCCTCCACTTT . TRBJ1-6 . TRBV6-2/TRBV6-3
CATRGAGAGSPLHF TGTGCCACCAGAGGCGCAGGGGCTGGTTCACCCCTCCACTTT . TRBJ1-6 . TRBV24-1
CASTRDRPGPTNEKLFF TGTGCCAGCACCCGGGACAGGCCAGGACCAACTAATGAAAAACTGTTTTTT once TRBJ1-4 TRBD1 TRBV2
CASREGFFMNTEAFF TGTGCCAGTAGGGAGGGATTCTTCATGAACACTGAAGCTTTCTTT . TRBJ1-1 . TRBV19
CASSHPPGTGGVYGYTF TGCGCCAGCAGCCATCCCCCCGGGACAGGGGGCGTCTATGGCTACACCTTC . TRBJ1-2 TRBD1 TRBV4-1
CATGQGPRRGEKLFF TGTGCCACCGGACAGGGTCCCCGGAGAGGTGAAAAACTGTTTTTT . TRBJ1-4 TRBD1 TRBV6-5
CASSLVPSGGAETQYF TGTGCCAGCAGCTTAGTTCCTAGCGGGGGGGCAGAGACCCAGTACTTC . TRBJ2-5 TRBD2 TRBV7-9
CASSPPLRSRDTQYF TGTGCCAGCTCACCACCGCTTAGAAGTAGAGATACGCAGTATTTT . TRBJ2-3 . TRBV18
CAISEGHLGSEKLFF TGTGCCATCAGTGAGGGGCACTTAGGGAGTGAAAAACTGTTTTTT . TRBJ1-4 . TRBV10-3
CASSFERRAMGYTF TGTGCCAGCAGCTTCGAACGCAGGGCTATGGGCTACACCTTC few TRBJ1-2 . TRBV7-8
CASSLGGAYSPLHF TGTGCCAGCAGCTTGGGGGGGGCCTATTCACCCCTCCACTTT . TRBJ1-6 . TRBV7-2
CASSAGGTGPSGNTIYF TGTGCCAGCAGCGCTGGGGGGACAGGGCCTTCTGGAAACACCATATATTTT . TRBJ1-3 TRBD1 TRBV9
CSVVNAGSGNTIYF TGCAGCGTTGTGAATGCGGGCTCTGGAAACACCATATATTTT . TRBJ1-3 . TRBV29-1
CASSEWTGVSDTQYF TGTGCCAGTAGTGAATGGACAGGAGTTTCTGATACGCAGTATTTT . TRBJ2-3 TRBD1 TRBV19
CASSLDWYNQPQHF TGTGCCAGCAGCCTAGACTGGTACAATCAGCCCCAGCATTTT . TRBJ1-5 . TRBV7-2
CASSFDRDGNTIYF TGTGCCAGCAGCTTTGACAGAGATGGAAACACCATATATTTT . TRBJ1-3 . TRBV7-8
CASSFRDILYNEQFF TGCGCCAGCAGCTTCCGGGACATTCTTTACAATGAGCAGTTCTTC . TRBJ2-1 . TRBV5-1
CASRRGRFPTLHF TGTGCCAGCCGCCGGGGCCGTTTCCCAACCCTCCACTTT . TRBJ1-6 . TRBV7-8
CASSIDRSASQPQHF TGTGCCAGTAGTATAGACAGGTCGGCCTCCCAGCCCCAGCATTTT . TRBJ1-5 . TRBV19
CSVAEGSYGYTF TGCAGCGTTGCCGAGGGCAGCTATGGCTACACCTTC . TRBJ1-2 . TRBV29-1
CASSTGTGQSTDTQYF TGTGCCAGTAGTACCGGGACAGGGCAAAGCACAGATACGCAGTATTTT . TRBJ2-3 TRBD1 TRBV19
CASSPPQTPGNEQFF TGTGCCAGCTCACCACCGCAGACTCCGGGGAATGAGCAGTTCTTC . TRBJ2-1 . TRBV18
CASSPQGAKDTQYF TGTGCCAGCAGCCCACAGGGGGCGAAGGATACGCAGTATTTT . TRBJ2-3 TRBD1 TRBV11-2
CASSPAGGGYTF TGTGCCAGCTCACCGGCGGGAGGAGGCTACACCTTC . TRBJ1-2 . TRBV18
CASSRGTGVRDEQFF TGTGCCAGCTCCAGAGGGACAGGGGTGAGAGATGAGCAGTTCTTC . TRBJ2-1 TRBD1 TRBV18
CASSFGANTEAFF TGTGCCAGCAGTTTTGGGGCGAACACTGAAGCTTTCTTT . TRBJ1-1 . TRBV6-5
CASSNRLEGSPLHF TGCGCCAGCAGTAATCGATTGGAGGGGTCGCCCCTCCACTTT . TRBJ1-6 . TRBV4-1
CASSPSPSTGTGVEQYF TGTGCCAGCAGCCCTAGTCCTTCTACCGGGACAGGGGTCGAGCAGTACTTC . TRBJ2-7 TRBD1 TRBV3-1/TRBV3-2